This T cell receptor (beta chain) was retrieved from a study of spatial heterogeneity in lung cancer. Overall study: Alpha-chain sequences were detected in numbers that were consistently lower than beta-chain sequences. Raw sequencing reads included, on average, more than eight appearances of each unique TCR and UMI combination.

Unique molecular identifiers, one per molecule, were present on every TCR cDNA molecule. TCRdb re-called the 5' RACE reads through MiXCR, storing one row per CDR3 protein. The table has 15,000 to 20,000 distinct CDR3 sequences, about a fifth seen once; the top ten hold under 20%. Indicated time point: sample taken at primary tumor resection. Tumor, nontumor lung or frozen PBMC supplied whole RNA that was sequenced unsorted. Samples were obtained from around 72 donors, all untreated early-stage non-small cell lung cancer patients. This clonotype has a count of ten or more. Between the trimmed V and J ends, which lost 5 bases and 1 base, there was a span of 17 bases. Germline CDR1 MNHEY, CDR2 SMNVEV (reference sequence). There are 16 residues in the CDR3.

The rearrangement uses TRBV27 and TRBJ1-2; tentatively, D is TRBD1 (6 bases). The sequence was collected from a female donor with early-stage non-small cell lung cancer. Sequences were derived from PBMCs, sampled at surgery. Written as DNA, the CDR3 is TGTGCCAGCAGTCCAACCCCCGGGACATTTAACTATGGCTACACCTTC. Protein product: CASSPTPGTFNYGYTF.